Shown below are 22 T cell receptor beta chains from a single sample sequenced in a study of beta chain features in type 1 diabetes. Study-wide points: In every one of the four CD4+ subsets, TCRB CDR3s were moderately but significantly shorter in Type 1 diabetes patients.

TCRB transcripts that were expressed got sequenced, as all of the isolated RNA had been reverse transcribed. The table came from immunoSEQ multiplex PCR; TCRdb's copy has only in-frame clones and leaves some out. The table lists approximately 260,000 clones, roughly 20% of them singletons. The antigens these receptors bind are not known. Sequencing was done on a sample of naive CD4+ T cells from blood. The receptors shown here come from a woman in her thirties or forties with type 1 diabetes.

This clone showed up just a few times. The chain employs TRBV5-1 and TRBJ2-1, with D possibly being TRBD1 (6 bases). The V end lost 0 bases, the J end lost 5 bases, and 12 bases lay between the germline ends. Germline CDR1 is SGHRS and CDR2 is YFSETQ. The CDR3 loop spans 15 amino acids. The CDR3 bases are TGCGCCAGCAGCTTGGTACAGGGCCGGAACAATGAGCAGTTCTTC. This sequence encodes CASSLVQGRNNEQFF.

V usage is TRBV30 and J usage is TRBJ2-2; perhaps TRBD2 as D (6 bases). V lost 2 bases, J lost 0 bases, and 10 bases lay in between. CDR3 length: 15 residues. The germline CDR1 and CDR2 sequences are GTSNPN and SVGIG (reference sequence). The DNA for the CDR3 is TGTGCCTGGAGTATTAGCGGTTCGAACACCGGGGAGCTGTTTTTT. It yields the protein CAWSISGSNTGELFF.

The J gene is TRBJ1-4, the V gene TRBV4-1; 9 nucleotides align to TRBD1. With V trimmed by 6 bases and J by 7 bases, 15 bases remained unmatched. The CDR3 loop spans 17 amino acids. From germline, CDR1 is MGHRA and CDR2 YSYEKL. The CDR3 loop is CASSPTGGSPRGEKLFF. The CDR3 DNA reads as TGCGCCAGCAGTCCCACAGGGGGCTCTCCCCGGGGTGAAAAACTGTTTTTT.

In this sample, this clone turned up a few times. The DNA for the CDR3 is TGTGCCAGCAGCTTAGGGACACGATTTAGCAATCAGCCCCAGCATTTT. This gives the protein CASSLGTRFSNQPQHF. V is TRBV7-2 and J is TRBJ1-5, with D possibly matching TRBD1 (5 bases). Germline lookup yields CDR1 SGHTA and CDR2 FQGNSA. Trimming took 1 base from V and 0 from J, leaving 10 bases between them. The CDR3 contains 16 residues.

This clone was seen only once. This chain connects TRBV4-3 to TRBJ1-1; D is unclear. V dropped 1 base and J dropped 2 bases, with 8 bases sitting between them. This CDR3 is 14 amino acids long. Germline-derived CDR1 and CDR2 are LGHNA and YSLEER. The CDR3 region is CASSQGAVNTEAFF. The CDR3 nucleotides are TGCGCCAGCAGCCAAGGCGCGGTAAACACTGAAGCTTTCTTT.

The V gene is TRBV19, the J gene TRBJ2-3, with TRBD1 as a possible D gene (6 bases). Trimming left V 1 base short and J 3 bases short, with 11 bases between. Per the germline V gene, CDR1 is LNHDA and CDR2 is SQIVND (reference sequence). The CDR3 spans 15 residues. CDR3 bases: TGTGCCAGTAGTATAGCCGGGACATGGACAGATACGCAGTATTTT. This gives the protein CASSIAGTWTDTQYF.

The chain links TRBV7-2 to TRBJ1-6; 8 nucleotides line up with TRBD1. J gave up 8 bases and V 1 base, and 4 bases lay outside the gene matches. The germline CDR1 and CDR2 sequences are SGHTA and FQGNSA. The CDR3 is 15 residues long. CDR3 sequence (DNA): TGTGCCAGCAGCTTAGGGGGACAGGTGTATTCACCCCTCCACTTT. Its protein is CASSLGGQVYSPLHF.

This clone was recorded a few times. J is TRBJ2-7 and V is TRBV2; D unresolved. This CDR3 region has 13 residues. Trimming removed 1 base at V and 7 bases at J, with 11 bases between. Germline V lookup: CDR1 SNHLY, CDR2 FYNNEI. In DNA, the CDR3 is TGTGCCAGCAGTGAAGTGGCCCTCGGGGAGCAGTACTTC. This codes for CASSEVALGEQYF.

The chain employs TRBV5-1 and TRBJ1-1; D may be TRBD1 (5 bases). The V and J ends lost 0 bases and 1 base respectively, with 10 bases between them. Germline CDR1 is SGHRS and CDR2 is YFSETQ. The CDR3 runs to 15 residues. This CDR3 reads CASSLVGEENTEAFF. The DNA of the CDR3 is TGCGCCAGCAGCTTGGTAGGGGAGGAGAACACTGAAGCTTTCTTT.

This clone came up a few times. V usage is TRBV2 and J usage is TRBJ2-5; D is uncertain. The V end was cut by 6 bases, the J end by 1 base, with 12 bases between. Per the germline V gene, CDR1 is SNHLY and CDR2 is FYNNEI. The CDR3 spans 14 residues. CDR3 sequence (DNA): TGTGCCAGCAGCCTACAGTCCACCCAAGAGACCCAGTACTTC. This translates into CASSLQSTQETQYF. Variable domain in full (rest from reference TRBV2 and TRBJ2-5): EPEVTQTPSHQVTQMGQEVILRCVPISNHLYFYWYRQILGQKVEFLVSFYNNEISEKSEIFDDQFSVERPDGSNFTLKIRSTKLEDSAMYFCASSLQSTQETQYFGPGTRLLVL.

This clone has just a few counts. The V call is TRBV4-2, the J call TRBJ1-2; tentative D call: TRBD1 (5 bases). Trimming stripped 1 base from V and 4 bases from J, with 16 bases between. Germline V gene data show CDR1 as LGHNA and CDR2 as YNFKEQ. The CDR3 has 16 amino acids. This chain's CDR3 is CASSQVGAALGYGYTF. CDR3 coding DNA: TGTGCCAGCAGCCAAGTAGGGGCGGCGCTGGGCTATGGCTACACCTTC.

This clone was found a few times. The V gene is TRBV2, the J gene TRBJ2-3, with D unresolved. In germline, CDR1 is SNHLY, CDR2 FYNNEI. The V end lost 8 bases, the J end lost 0 bases, and 6 bases lay between the germline ends. The CDR3 sequence is 12 residues long. DNA of the CDR3: TGTGCCAGCTGTTATAGCACAGATACGCAGTATTTT. Residues: CASCYSTDTQYF.

J is TRBJ1-5 and V is TRBV28; D gene unclear. V was cut by 3 bases and J by 4 bases, with 10 bases left in between. Germline V gene sequence: CDR1 MDHEN, CDR2 SYDVKM. The CDR3 length is 14 residues. CDR3 sequence (DNA): TGTGCCAGCAGTTTGTTAACAGCTAATCAGCCCCAGCATTTT. The encoded protein is CASSLLTANQPQHF.

The J gene is TRBJ2-5, the V gene TRBV7-2; 10 bases align to TRBD1. With V trimmed by 3 bases and J by 5 bases, 6 bases remained unmatched. Germline V gives CDR1 SGHTA, CDR2 FQGNSA. This CDR3 region has 15 residues. The CDR3 reads CASSFSTGGGETQYF. CDR3 sequence (DNA): TGTGCCAGCAGCTTCTCGACAGGGGGCGGTGAGACCCAGTACTTC.

The V and J genes are TRBV6-1 and TRBJ1-5; TRBD1 agrees at 8 bases. V dropped 4 bases and J dropped 2; count of bases not matched to a gene: 13. CDR1 MNHNS and CDR2 SASEGT come from the germline V gene. The CDR3 runs 18 residues. The chain's CDR3 is CASSVDRGSVGGNQPQHF. CDR3 bases: TGTGCCAGCAGTGTAGACAGGGGAAGCGTCGGCGGCAATCAGCCCCAGCATTTT.

The chain employs TRBV7-9 and TRBJ1-2, with a weak D call TRBD1 (5 bases). The germline V and J ends were trimmed by 1 base and 10 bases, with 13 bases remaining between them. CDR3 size: 13 residues. CDR1 is SEHNR and CDR2 is FQNEAQ in the germline V gene (reference sequence). The CDR3 sequence: CASSLVGGRDYTF. Here the CDR3 DNA reads TGTGCCAGCAGCTTAGTCGGGGGACGAGACTACACCTTC.

This chain links TRBV7-9 with TRBJ2-7; 8 bases are shared with TRBD2. This CDR3 is built from 13 residues. CDR1 is SEHNR, CDR2 FQNEAQ, per germline (reference sequence). V was pared by 5 bases and J by 6 bases, with 6 bases of the junction left unmatched. CDR3 sequence: CASSAGGPPEQYF. The CDR3 DNA reads TGTGCCAGCAGCGCGGGAGGACCCCCCGAGCAGTACTTC.

This chain connects TRBV7-2 to TRBJ2-3; possibly TRBD1 for D (6 bases). CDR1 and CDR2 (germline): SGHTA, FQGNSA. The CDR3 runs to 16 residues. Trimming cost V 4 bases and J 2 bases, with 16 bases left between them. CDR3 sequence (DNA): TGTGCCAGCAGCTCGACCGGGACACTGATCACAGATACGCAGTATTTT. This sequence encodes CASSSTGTLITDTQYF.

This clone occurred a few times. The rearrangement uses TRBV5-6 and TRBJ2-3; D is uncertain. The CDR3 covers 13 residues. Germline assignment: CDR1 SGHDT and CDR2 YYEEEE. The V end lost 4 bases, the J end lost 3 bases, and 9 bases lay between the germline ends. CDR3 sequence reads: CASSLQLTDTQYF. CDR3 bases: TGTGCCAGCAGCCTACAGCTGACAGATACGCAGTATTTT.

CDR3 sequence: CASSRQETQYF. CDR3 in DNA: TGCGCCAGCAGCCGCCAAGAGACCCAGTACTTC. The chain couples TRBV5-1 to TRBJ2-5; D not resolved. Per the germline V gene, CDR1 is SGHRS and CDR2 is YFSETQ. The ends were cut back, 4 bases at V and 1 base at J, with 2 bases in the middle. The CDR3 length is 11 residues.

The chain combines TRBV9 with TRBJ2-1; 9 bases are shared with TRBD2. Unmatched junction bases numbered 9, after V lost 5 bases and J lost 3 bases. From germline, CDR1 is SGDLS and CDR2 YYNGEE. The CDR3 loop spans 16 amino acids. CDR3 sequence (DNA): TGTGCCAGCAGTGACCGGACTAGCGCCTACTACAATGAGCAGTTCTTC. This gives the protein CASSDRTSAYYNEQFF.

CDR3 loop: CSVVSRAGRLHSYNEQFF. The CDR3 DNA follows: TGCAGCGTTGTATCCCGAGCGGGACGATTACACTCCTACAATGAGCAGTTCTTC. The rearrangement links TRBV29-1 to TRBJ2-1; 7 bases match TRBD2. Unmatched junction bases numbered 15, after V lost 4 bases and J lost 0 bases. This CDR3 has 18 residues. Germline CDR1 reads SQVTM; CDR2 reads ANQGSEA.